Listed here are 24 T cell receptor beta chains from one sample, sequenced in a study of molecular identifiers for immune sequencing clone quantification (dated by TCRdb to 2016 to 2018). The library was obtained by PCR. Sequenced using a NextSeq 500. TCRdb cleaned the public reads at Q25 with fastp, built clones with MiXCR and kept in-frame beta chains. CDR3 protein sequences are deduplicated, and each keeps its most common genes and DNA. The sample records some 580,000 distinct CDR3 sequences, less than 30% of which are singletons. Of the sample, about 0.81% is held by the ten largest clones. The sequencing sample was made of naive CD8+ T cells from blood, with Jurkat cell RNA spiked in. According to the study, the label for this sample's cell subset or site signals: FACS-sorted CD8+CD4-CCR7+CD45RA+ naive T cells. The receptors here all came from a human donor in good health. Some libraries in this study had Jurkat cell RNA spiked in.

The chain links TRBV2 to TRBJ1-3; tentatively, D is TRBD1 (6 bases). The CDR3 has 14 residues. CDR1 is SNHLY, CDR2 FYNNEI, per germline. V was pared by 6 bases and J by 2 bases, with 11 bases between. Here the CDR3 DNA reads TGTGCCAGCAGCGTTACAGGGCCTGGAAACACCATATATTTT. Amino acid sequence: CASSVTGPGNTIYF.

With regard to this clonotype: Being one base from a much bigger clone, this may be a read error. V is TRBV25-1 and J is TRBJ2-2; D gene unclear. Trimming removed 2 bases from V and 5 bases from J, with 9 bases in between. Germline CDR1 MGHDK, CDR2 SYGVNS. The CDR3 is 14 amino acids. CDR3 in DNA: TGTGCCAGCAGTGAACCCCAAGTAACCGGGGAGCTGTTTTTT. This gives the protein CASSEPQVTGELFF.

This clonotype was found many times. The rearrangement links TRBV5-1 to TRBJ2-3; D not certain. The CDR3 is made up of 15 amino acids. Trimming cost V 2 bases and J 6 bases, with 16 bases left between them. Germline-derived CDR1 and CDR2 are SGHRS and YFSETQ. DNA for the CDR3: TGCGCCAGCAGCTTCGGCGCCAGCCGTGGGGATACGCAGTATTTT. It translates to CASSFGASRGDTQYF.

On this clonotype: A read error may explain this, as a much larger clone is one base away. The rearrangement uses TRBV28 and TRBJ2-6; 7 nucleotides align to TRBD1. Germline-derived CDR1 and CDR2 are MDHEN and SYDVKM. The CDR3 runs 15 residues. The CDR3: CASSSRGSGANALTF. CDR3 bases: TGTGCCAGCAGTTCCAGGGGGAGTGGGGCCAACGCCCTGACTTTC.

This clonotype showed up many times. V and J are TRBV6-6 and TRBJ2-3, with a possible D match to TRBD1 (5 bases). The germline CDR1 and CDR2 sequences are MNHNY and SVGAGI (reference sequence). CDR3 length: 16 amino acids. Deletions cut 4 bases from V and 4 bases from J, with 18 bases between. The CDR3 protein is CASSSDSQVVADTQYF. The CDR3 region has the DNA TGTGCCAGCAGTTCTGACAGTCAGGTAGTCGCAGATACGCAGTATTTT.

This clonotype was observed at least ten times. This chain joins TRBV7-9 and TRBJ2-3, with TRBD2 as a possible D gene (5 bases). In germline, CDR1 is SEHNR, CDR2 FQNEAQ (reference sequence). The CDR3 sequence is 15 residues long. The germline V and J ends were trimmed by 1 base and 5 bases, with 13 bases remaining between them. The CDR3 loop is CASSLVPGVVDTQYF. The CDR3 DNA is TGTGCCAGCAGCTTAGTGCCCGGGGTCGTAGATACGCAGTATTTT. The whole variable domain, filled in from reference TRBV7-9 and TRBJ2-3, reads DTGVSQNPRHKITKRGQNVTFRCDPISEHNRLYWYRQTLGQGPEFLTYFQNEAQLEKSRLLSDRFSAERPKGSFSTLEIQRTEQGDSAMYLCASSLVPGVVDTQYFGPGTRLTVL.

This clonotype has a handful of counts. V usage is TRBV27 and J usage is TRBJ2-5; 14 bases are shared with TRBD2. Germline V CDR1 and CDR2: MNHEY, SMNVEV (reference sequence). V dropped 7 bases and J dropped 5; count of bases not matched to a gene: 6. The CDR3 covers 15 residues. The CDR3 nucleotides are TGTGCCAGCAAAGGACTAGCGGGAGGTTTGGAGACCCAGTACTTC. Its translation is CASKGLAGGLETQYF.

This clonotype was picked up many times. J is TRBJ1-1 and V is TRBV7-9; D ambiguous. This CDR3 region has 13 residues. Trimming took off 6 bases at V and 4 bases at J, with 12 bases between the two ends. Germline CDR1 reads SEHNR; CDR2 reads FQNEAQ (reference sequence). The CDR3 region is CASRDGISTEAFF. CDR3 in DNA: TGTGCCAGCAGGGACGGGATAAGCACTGAAGCTTTCTTT.

This clonotype showed up many times. J is TRBJ2-3 and V is TRBV2; 9 bases agree with TRBD2. The CDR3 covers 17 residues. The V and J ends lost 7 bases and 4 bases, in that order; junction bases with no gene match: 15. Germline CDR1 and CDR2: SNHLY and FYNNEI. CDR3 nucleotide sequence: TGTGCCAGCAAGCAATTCTATGGCGGGGGGGCCCCAGATACGCAGTATTTT. Translated: CASKQFYGGGAPDTQYF.

As for this clonotype: Since a much larger clone is just one base distant, this may be a read error. This sequence joins TRBV7-9 and TRBJ2-3; 11 bases are a match to TRBD2. This CDR3 contains 17 residues. CDR1 and CDR2 from the germline V gene are SEHNR and FQNEAQ (reference sequence). CDR3 nucleotide sequence: TGTGCCAGCAGCTTAGCTAGCGGGGGGGCCCCCGCAGATACGCGGTATTTT. This codes for CASSLASGGAPADTRYF.

This clonotype was observed many times. This CDR3 reads CASSDPYRVQETQYF. In DNA form, the CDR3 reads TGTGCCAGCAGTGATCCGTACAGGGTCCAAGAGACCCAGTACTTC. The rearrangement uses TRBV6-1 and TRBJ2-5, with a tentative D call TRBD1 (6 bases). This CDR3 spans 15 amino acids. Germline CDR1 and CDR2: MNHNS and SASEGT. Between the trimmed V and J ends, which lost 3 bases and 1 base, there was a span of 12 bases.

Worth noting for this clonotype: A much larger clone is a single base away; this may be a read error. The chain employs TRBV7-9 and TRBJ2-2, with 9 bases lining up with TRBD2. The V gene's germline CDR1 is SEHNR and CDR2 FQNEAQ (reference sequence). The CDR3 is 15 residues long. As DNA, the CDR3 is TGTGCCAGCAGCTCCACTAGCGGGCTGCCCGGGGAGCTGTCTTTT. It specifies CASSSTSGLPGELSF. The variable domain in full, with the rest retrieved from reference TRBV7-9 and TRBJ2-2, is DTGVSQNPRHKITKRGQNVTFRCDPISEHNRLYWYRQTLGQGPEFLTYFQNEAQLEKSRLLSDRFSAERPKGSFSTLEIQRTEQGDSAMYLCASSSTSGLPGELSFGEGSRLTVL.

The genes are TRBV19 and TRBJ2-2, with 9 positions matching TRBD1. The ends lost 5 bases at V and 4 bases at J; junction bases unmatched: 8. Germline-derived CDR1 and CDR2 are LNHDA and SQIVND (reference sequence). The CDR3 runs to 16 residues. In DNA, the CDR3 is TGTGCCAGTAGTGTAGGGACAGGGCTCTTCACCGGGGAGCTGTTTTTT. Its protein is CASSVGTGLFTGELFF.

In its sample, this clonotype was seen many times. The CDR3 is CASSLSPPGQLITEAFF. CDR3 DNA: TGTGCCAGCAGCTTATCCCCCCCAGGACAGCTCATCACTGAAGCTTTCTTT. The chain links TRBV5-6 to TRBJ1-1; TRBD1 is a possible D gene (6 bases). Germline CDR1 reads SGHDT; CDR2 reads YYEEEE. The CDR3 length is 17 residues. The V and J ends lost 2 bases and 4 bases respectively, with 21 bases between them.

This clonotype occurred many times. This sequence joins TRBV12-3 or TRBV12-4 and TRBJ2-7; tentatively, D is TRBD1 (5 bases). This CDR3 contains 14 residues. Trimming pared 5 bases from V and 2 bases from J, leaving 13 bases between. The CDR3 DNA reads TGTGCCAGCAGTCTCGACAGCCTGCCCTACGAGCAGTACTTC. It codes for CASSLDSLPYEQYF.

This clonotype was picked up many times. V gene TRBV6-5 combines with J gene TRBJ2-1; a weak D match, TRBD1 (5 bases). Per the germline V gene, CDR1 is MNHEY and CDR2 is SVGAGI. V was shortened by 5 bases and J by 5 bases, with 13 bases between the two germline ends. This CDR3 has 14 residues. The CDR3 loop reads CASSTPDRDNEQFF. The CDR3 DNA sequence: TGTGCCAGCAGTACCCCAGACAGAGACAATGAGCAGTTCTTC.

The sample holds many counts of this clonotype. J is TRBJ2-1 and V is TRBV4-1, with 9 bases aligning to TRBD2. The CDR3 sequence is 19 residues long. CDR1 and CDR2 (germline): MGHRA, YSYEKL. The J segment lost 6 bases and the V segment lost 0 bases, leaving 15 bases of the junction unmatched. CDR3 sequence: CASSQDVSASGERGNEQFF. CDR3 nucleotide sequence: TGCGCCAGCAGCCAAGATGTTTCGGCTAGCGGGGAGAGGGGCAATGAGCAGTTCTTC.

This clonotype was counted many times. J is TRBJ2-1 and V is TRBV7-3, with 9 positions matching TRBD1. Germline V CDR1 and CDR2: SGHTA, FQGTGA. The CDR3 spans 14 residues. V shed 4 bases and J 8 bases; nucleotides not matched to a gene: 6. DNA of the CDR3: TGTGCCAGCAGCTCCTGGACAGGGGTGGATGAGCAGTTCTTC. This encodes CASSSWTGVDEQFF.

This clonotype was detected ten times or more. The chain couples TRBV28 to TRBJ2-7; 9 bases are a match to TRBD2. Germline values: CDR1 MDHEN, CDR2 SYDVKM. Unmatched junction bases numbered 14, after V lost 8 bases and J lost 0 bases. This CDR3 is built from 17 residues. CDR3 sequence: CASAPRERGAYSYEQYF. The DNA of the CDR3 is TGTGCCAGCGCCCCAAGGGAGCGGGGGGCATACTCCTACGAGCAGTACTTC.

This clonotype appeared many times. The V gene is TRBV5-1, the J gene TRBJ1-1, with TRBD1 identical over 10 bases. In germline, CDR1 is SGHRS, CDR2 YFSETQ. With 4 bases clipped from V and 3 bases from J, the junction kept 9 bases outside the gene matches. The CDR3 runs to 16 residues. CDR3 residues: CASSTPGTGVYTEAFF. CDR3 DNA: TGCGCCAGCAGCACACCCGGGACAGGGGTTTACACTGAAGCTTTCTTT.

This clonotype was found a few times. This chain joins TRBV19 and TRBJ2-1; D might be TRBD1 (7 bases). The germline V gene has CDR1 LNHDA and CDR2 SQIVND (reference sequence). V was clipped by 4 bases and J by 6 bases, with 19 bases between them. The CDR3 is made up of 16 amino acids. The CDR3 region has the DNA TGTGCCAGTAGTACCCGGCGGGACAGCCCAGTCAATGAGCAGTTCTTC. Amino acids: CASSTRRDSPVNEQFF.

The sample holds a few counts of this clonotype. The chain combines TRBV19 with TRBJ1-4, with D possibly matching TRBD1 (6 bases). V lost 9 bases to trimming and J lost 7 bases, with 15 bases between them. Germline lookup yields CDR1 LNHDA and CDR2 SQIVND (reference sequence). The CDR3 consists of 13 residues. As DNA, the CDR3 is TGTGCCAGCCGTGGGGGGGCTGGTGAAAAACTGTTTTTT. Amino acid sequence: CASRGGAGEKLFF.

The rearrangement joins TRBV2 to TRBJ1-4, with a weak D call TRBD1 (5 bases). The CDR3 has 15 amino acids. Germline CDR1 is SNHLY and CDR2 is FYNNEI. V lost 7 bases to trimming and J lost 8 bases, with 20 bases between them. The CDR3 is CASTNYDSGYEKLFF. The CDR3 nucleotides read TGTGCCAGCACCAACTACGACAGTGGATACGAAAAACTGTTTTTT.

This clonotype was picked up a small number of times. V is TRBV7-9 and J is TRBJ1-1, with 7 nucleotides matching TRBD1. The CDR3 is 17 residues long. V was clipped by 6 bases and J by 8 bases; unmatched bases: 21. Germline CDR1 and CDR2: SEHNR and FQNEAQ (reference sequence). For the CDR3, the DNA is TGTGCCAGCAGGCGACAGGGCGTGGGAGAGGGTGCCCCCGAAGCTTTCTTT. As protein: CASRRQGVGEGAPEAFF. The whole variable domain, remainder taken from reference TRBV7-9 and TRBJ1-1, is DTGVSQNPRHKITKRGQNVTFRCDPISEHNRLYWYRQTLGQGPEFLTYFQNEAQLEKSRLLSDRFSAERPKGSFSTLEIQRTEQGDSAMYLCASRRQGVGEGAPEAFFGQGTRLTVV.